The 26 T cell receptor beta chains in this list originate from one sample, sequenced in a study of PD-1 blockade in classical Hodgkin lymphoma. Each of the patients experienced relapse following autologous stem cell transplantation, and their brentuximab vedotin exposure differed. Measured with immunoSEQ multiplex PCR; TCRdb has only the in-frame clones, and not every one. This table has about 98,000 clones, just under 95% appearing once. The specimen was peripheral blood mononuclear cells (PBMCs), collected at baseline. The receptors shown here come from a human donor with classical Hodgkin lymphoma.

The chain is built from TRBV7-2 and TRBJ2-7; D might be TRBD2 (5 bases). This CDR3 has 16 amino acids. CDR1 and CDR2 (germline): SGHTA, FQGNSA. V lost 5 bases and J 2 bases, leaving 19 bases between the germline ends. The CDR3 spells CASSPTGDYYTYEQYF. In nucleotides, the CDR3 is TGTGCCAGCAGCCCCACCGGGGATTACTACACCTACGAGCAGTACTTC. Filled out from reference TRBV7-2 and TRBJ2-7, the complete variable domain reads GAGVSQSPSNKVTEKGKDVELRCDPISGHTALYWYRQSLGQGLEFLIYFQGNSAPDKSGLPSDRFSAERTGGSVSTLTIQRTQQEDSAVYLCASSPTGDYYTYEQYFGPGTRLTVT.

The rearrangement links TRBV6-5 to TRBJ2-5; TRBD1 agrees at 10 bases. Germline V gene lookup returns CDR1 MNHEY and CDR2 SVGAGI. Trimming cost V 2 bases and J 8 bases; bases outside gene matches: 5. The CDR3 sequence is 14 residues long. The CDR3 spells CASSYGGTGATQYF. The CDR3 DNA follows: TGTGCCAGCAGTTACGGGGGGACAGGGGCCACCCAGTACTTC.

The J gene is TRBJ2-7, the V gene TRBV10-1, with 7 nucleotides matching TRBD2. The CDR3 length is 16 residues. Trimming cost V 6 bases and J 0 bases; bases outside gene matches: 11. CDR1 is WNHNN and CDR2 is SYGVQD in the germline V gene (reference sequence). The CDR3 is CASRPQTSRSSYEQYF. As DNA, the CDR3 is TGCGCCAGCAGACCTCAGACTAGCCGGAGCTCCTACGAGCAGTACTTC.

This rearrangement joins TRBV5-1 to TRBJ2-3; 9 nucleotides match TRBD2. V shed 0 bases, J shed 4 bases, and the junction held 6 bases outside the gene matches. CDR1 and CDR2 from the germline V gene are SGHRS and YFSETQ. The CDR3 loop spans 16 amino acids. DNA for the CDR3: TGCGCCAGCAGCTTGGGTAGCGGGAGTCTGGCAGATACGCAGTATTTT. As protein: CASSLGSGSLADTQYF.

V gene TRBV28 combines with J gene TRBJ1-2; D uncertain. V was cut by 10 bases and J by 5 bases, with 17 bases left in between. The CDR3 has 13 amino acids. Germline V gives CDR1 MDHEN, CDR2 SYDVKM. Written as DNA, the CDR3 is TGTGCCACTACCCCGGGCAGGAGATATGGCTACACCTTC. This gives the protein CATTPGRRYGYTF.

V usage is TRBV7-3 and J usage is TRBJ2-1, with D possibly matching TRBD2 (6 bases). This CDR3 comprises 16 residues. Germline loops: CDR1 SGHTA, CDR2 FQGTGA. Trimming removed 5 bases from V and 1 base from J, with 15 bases in between. This chain's CDR3 is CASSPFSGLSYNEQFF. The CDR3 DNA sequence: TGTGCCAGCAGCCCCTTTAGCGGCTTGTCCTACAATGAGCAGTTCTTC.

The chain joins TRBV20-1 to TRBJ2-1; unclear D gene. CDR1 DFQATT and CDR2 SNEGSKA come from the germline V gene (reference sequence). Trimming stripped 5 bases from V and 3 bases from J, with 2 bases between. The CDR3 is 10 amino acids. As DNA, the CDR3 is TGCAGTGCTTACTACAATGAGCAGTTCTTC. This sequence encodes CSAYYNEQFF.

This chain connects TRBV18 to TRBJ2-1; D gene ambiguous. The germline V and J ends were trimmed by 1 base and 0 bases, with 10 bases remaining between them. The germline V gene encodes CDR1 KGHSH and CDR2 LQKENI. CDR3 length equals 16 residues. The CDR3 loop is CASSPRGIRSYNEQFF. CDR3 coding DNA: TGTGCCAGCTCACCACGTGGGATCCGCTCCTACAATGAGCAGTTCTTC.

Concerning this clone: One end of the junction varies from germline; a read error may be responsible. The CDR3 DNA follows: TGTGCCAGCAGCCTTCGCCCCAGATCTGACACGTACTTC. This encodes CASSLRPRSDTYF. The chain combines TRBV11-3 with TRBJ1-2; no clear D gene. Germline V gene sequence: CDR1 SGHNT, CDR2 YENEEA. CDR3 size: 13 residues.

The genes are TRBV29-1 and TRBJ1-1; 11 nucleotides agree with TRBD1. The V gene's germline CDR1 is SQVTM and CDR2 ANQGSEA. V lost 8 bases and J lost 5; bases outside the gene matches: 4. This CDR3 has 12 amino acids. The CDR3 sequence: CSWTGGETEAFF. CDR3 in DNA: TGCAGCTGGACAGGGGGCGAGACTGAAGCTTTCTTT.

The chain carries TRBV4-2 and TRBJ2-1; 15 bases agree with TRBD2. The CDR3 is 19 residues long. The V segment lost 0 bases and the J segment 4 bases; nucleotides outside the gene matches: 7. Germline assignment: CDR1 LGHNA and CDR2 YNFKEQ. CDR3 bases: TGTGCCAGCAGCCAAGATATTGGACTAGCGGGAGGGCCTTACAATGAGCAGTTCTTC. Translated, it gives CASSQDIGLAGGPYNEQFF.

This chain uses TRBV19 with TRBJ2-1; D is ambiguous. CDR3 length equals 10 residues. CDR1 and CDR2 (germline): LNHDA, SQIVND (reference sequence). The V gene lost 10 bases and the J gene lost 9 bases, with 10 bases spanning the gap. The CDR3 loop reads CATRAGEQFF. CDR3 in DNA: TGTGCCACCCGAGCTGGTGAGCAGTTCTTC.

The rearrangement joins TRBV4-2 to TRBJ2-5, with 11 bases that match TRBD2. V was clipped by 4 bases and J by 10 bases; unmatched bases: 11. The CDR3 runs 15 residues. Looked up from germline, CDR1 is LGHNA and CDR2 is YNFKEQ. The CDR3: CASSLTSGSLGDQYF. As DNA, the CDR3 is TGTGCCAGCAGCCTCACTAGCGGGAGCCTGGGGGACCAGTACTTC.

V and J are TRBV18 and TRBJ2-7, with 7 bases identical to TRBD1. Germline CDR1 is KGHSH and CDR2 is LQKENI. This CDR3 contains 12 residues. With 8 bases clipped from V and 1 base from J, the junction kept 2 bases outside the gene matches. The CDR3 loop is CASRDRSYEQYF. CDR3 nucleotide sequence: TGTGCCAGCCGGGACAGATCCTACGAGCAGTACTTC.

The genes are TRBV15 and TRBJ2-3; D gene unclear. CDR3 length: 15 amino acids. Trimming took off 0 bases at V and 5 bases at J, with 12 bases between the two ends. Looked up from germline, CDR1 is LNHNV and CDR2 is YYDKDF (reference sequence). CDR3 nucleotide sequence: TGTGCCACCAGCAGAGATGTAGGCTTAGAAGATACGCAGTATTTT. This gives the protein CATSRDVGLEDTQYF.

The J gene is TRBJ2-7, the V gene TRBV6-4, with TRBD1 identical over 8 bases. Germline V lookup: CDR1 MRHNA, CDR2 SNTAGT. V lost 4 bases, J lost 2 bases, and 13 bases stayed unmatched. The CDR3 runs 17 residues. Here the CDR3 DNA reads TGTGCCAGCAGTGCCTATTGGACCGGACAGGGCCCCTACGAGCAGTACTTC. The encoded protein is CASSAYWTGQGPYEQYF.

The rearrangement uses TRBV6-5 and TRBJ2-1; D is uncertain. The germline gives CDR1 MNHEY, CDR2 SVGAGI. V dropped 0 bases and J dropped 6 bases, with 3 bases sitting between them. CDR3 length: 12 residues. The CDR3 DNA reads as TGTGCCAGCAGTTACTCGATCAATGAGCAGTTCTTC. It yields the protein CASSYSINEQFF.

The rearrangement links TRBV19 to TRBJ2-7; 11 bases align to TRBD2. Germline V gives CDR1 LNHDA, CDR2 SQIVND (reference sequence). The CDR3 runs to 15 residues. V shed 5 bases, J shed 2 bases, and the junction held 5 bases outside the gene matches. The CDR3 spells CASSAGLAAPYEQYF. CDR3 DNA sequence: TGTGCCAGTAGTGCGGGACTAGCGGCCCCCTACGAGCAGTACTTC.

V gene TRBV19 combines with J gene TRBJ2-2, with 11 bases matching TRBD2. This CDR3 comprises 15 residues. J lost 9 bases, V lost 6 bases, and 9 bases had no gene match. Germline V gene data show CDR1 as LNHDA and CDR2 as SQIVND (reference sequence). The DNA for the CDR3 is TGTGCCAGTAGGGGGATTACTAGCGGGAGCCGGGAGCTGTTTTTT. Amino acid sequence: CASRGITSGSRELFF.

The DNA for the CDR3 is TGTGCCAGCAGCGTAGTTGGAAGCACAGATACGCAGTATTTT. The encoded protein is CASSVVGSTDTQYF. The rearrangement uses TRBV9 and TRBJ2-3, with D unclear. Trimming removed 0 bases from V and 0 bases from J, with 5 bases in between. The CDR3 has 14 amino acids. CDR1 and CDR2 (germline): SGDLS, YYNGEE.

Here the CDR3 DNA reads TGTGCCAGCGCCCTTAGGGGGAGTTTATCCTACAATGAGCAGTTCTTC. It codes for CASALRGSLSYNEQFF. The J gene is TRBJ2-1, the V gene TRBV11-2, with D possibly being TRBD1 (6 bases). Trimming left V 8 bases short and J 1 base short, with 18 bases between. Germline V gene lookup returns CDR1 SGHAT and CDR2 FQNNGV. The CDR3 is 16 residues long.

This chain connects TRBV7-9 to TRBJ2-1; a weak D match, TRBD1 (5 bases). V gave up 0 bases and J gave up 5 bases, with 5 bases separating them. Germline values: CDR1 SEHNR, CDR2 FQNEAQ (reference sequence). The CDR3 sequence is 13 residues long. The CDR3, as DNA: TGTGCCAGCAGCTTAGCAGGGGACAATGAGCAGTTCTTC. Translated: CASSLAGDNEQFF. The full variable domain, its missing parts supplied by reference TRBV7-9 and TRBJ2-1, is DTGVSQNPRHKITKRGQNVTFRCDPISEHNRLYWYRQTLGQGPEFLTYFQNEAQLEKSRLLSDRFSAERPKGSFSTLEIQRTEQGDSAMYLCASSLAGDNEQFFGPGTRLTVL.

CDR3 region: CASRPTGIQPQHF. The CDR3 nucleotides read TGTGCCAGCAGACCGACAGGAATTCAGCCCCAGCATTTT. The V gene is TRBV28, the J gene TRBJ1-5, with TRBD1 as a possible D gene (6 bases). Trimming cost V 6 bases and J 6 bases, with 12 bases left between them. CDR1 and CDR2 (germline): MDHEN, SYDVKM. CDR3 size: 13 residues.

The rearrangement links TRBV2 to TRBJ1-1, with TRBD1 identical over 8 bases. The CDR3 has 16 residues. V shed 7 bases, J shed 1 base, and the junction held 11 bases outside the gene matches. Germline CDR1 and CDR2: SNHLY and FYNNEI. The CDR3 reads CASTRATGTGNTEAFF. Written as DNA, the CDR3 is TGTGCCAGCACCCGAGCCACCGGGACAGGGAACACTGAAGCTTTCTTT. Drawing the rest from reference TRBV2 and TRBJ1-1, the complete variable domain is EPEVTQTPSHQVTQMGQEVILRCVPISNHLYFYWYRQILGQKVEFLVSFYNNEISEKSEIFDDQFSVERPDGSNFTLKIRSTKLEDSAMYFCASTRATGTGNTEAFFGQGTRLTVV.

The V and J genes are TRBV5-4 and TRBJ2-7, with 13 nucleotides matching TRBD2. Germline-derived CDR1 and CDR2 are SGHNT and YYREEE (reference sequence). The CDR3 consists of 15 residues. The trim removed 0 bases at V and 6 bases at J, leaving 3 bases unmatched. CDR3 bases: TGTGCCAGCAGCTTGGAACTAGCGGGAGGGACCGAGCAGTACTTC. Protein sequence: CASSLELAGGTEQYF.

The V and J genes are TRBV30 and TRBJ2-3; possible D gene TRBD1, 5 bases. The CDR3 is 14 amino acids. Germline loops: CDR1 GTSNPN, CDR2 SVGIG (reference sequence). V dropped 6 bases and J dropped 0 bases, with 13 bases sitting between them. The CDR3 is CACLTAPSTDTQYF. Here the CDR3 DNA reads TGTGCCTGTTTGACAGCCCCTAGCACAGATACGCAGTATTTT. The full variable domain, with the rest looked up from reference TRBV30 and TRBJ2-3, is SQTIHQWPATLVQPVGSPLSLECTVEGTSNPNLYWYRQAAGRGLQLLFYSVGIGQISSEVPQNLSASRPQDRQFILSSKKLLLSDSGFYLCACLTAPSTDTQYFGPGTRLTVL.